This T cell receptor beta chain was found in a study of T cells after yellow fever vaccination. Looking at the study overall: Each low-cell-number fraction was prepared by means of SMART-Seq v4 Ultra Low Input. Overall study findings and caveats: Reappearance after the booster was seen for most primary-vaccination clones, at roughly 96% CD4 and less than 90% CD8.

As regards this clonotype: Its cognate antigen is unknown.

Germline-derived CDR1 and CDR2 are SGHAT and FQNNGV. The CDR3 is made up of 17 amino acids. Trimming left V 0 bases short and J 3 bases short, with 14 bases between. Universal primer sites and UMIs were introduced during 5'RACE template-switching synthesis of TCR cDNA. Using its own MiXCR run on the 5' RACE reads, TCRdb lists one record per CDR3 protein. Of some 550,000 distinct CDR3 sequences in the sample, 15% to 20% were seen once. The rearrangement joins TRBV11-2 to TRBJ2-2, with D tentatively TRBD2 (5 bases). This material consisted of PBMCs, taken 15 days after the yellow fever booster vaccination. The origin of this receptor is a man aged 25 to 40 who received the YFV17D yellow fever vaccine. CDR3: CASSLERVSAYTGELFF. In DNA, the CDR3 is TGTGCCAGCAGCTTAGAAAGGGTTAGCGCCTACACCGGGGAGCTGTTTTTT.